The 10 T cell receptor beta chains in this list originate from one sample, sequenced in a study of beta chain features in type 1 diabetes. The investigators reverse transcribed all of the isolated RNA, so they sequenced expressed TCRB transcripts. Method: immunoSEQ multiplex PCR; TCRdb's copy keeps in-frame clones and lacks some. The profile shows approximately 260,000 clones, roughly 20% of them singletons. Notes on the study in general: When Type 1 diabetes patients were examined, their TCRB CDR3s proved moderately but significantly shorter in all four CD4+ subsets.

No antigen has been assigned to these receptors. Sequencing was done on a sample of naive CD4+ T cells from blood. The source of these receptors is a woman between 35 and 50 years old with type 1 diabetes.

V gene TRBV5-4 combines with J gene TRBJ2-5; weak D call: TRBD1 (6 bases). Germline CDR1 SGHNT, CDR2 YYREEE (reference sequence). Trimming stripped 3 bases from V and 4 bases from J, with 13 bases between. The CDR3 contains 14 residues. CDR3: CASSSATGSETQYF. Here the CDR3 DNA reads TGTGCCAGCAGCTCAGCAACAGGGTCAGAGACCCAGTACTTC.

This clone was counted a few times. The chain combines TRBV28 with TRBJ2-7; 12 positions match TRBD1. CDR1 is MDHEN and CDR2 is SYDVKM in the germline V gene. With V trimmed by 3 bases and J by 6 bases, 6 bases remained unmatched. The CDR3 has 15 amino acids. This chain's CDR3 is CASSFRDRGLSEQYF. The CDR3 DNA reads as TGTGCCAGCAGTTTCCGGGACAGGGGGCTCTCCGAGCAGTACTTC.

This clone was counted between two and nine times. The sample holds other DNA sequences that translate to the same CDR3. The genes are TRBV7-9 and TRBJ2-3, with a possible D match to TRBD2 (5 bases). Looked up from germline, CDR1 is SEHNR and CDR2 is FQNEAQ (reference sequence). There are 13 residues in the CDR3. The V and J ends lost 5 bases and 0 bases respectively, with 6 bases between them. CDR3 residues: CASSRGSTDTQYF. CDR3 DNA: TGTGCCAGCAGCCGCGGGAGCACAGATACGCAGTATTTT.

This clone occurred a few times. CDR3 loop: CASRPGTDEEKLFF. CDR3 sequence (DNA): TGCGCCAGCAGGCCGGGGACAGATGAAGAAAAACTGTTTTTT. The rearrangement joins TRBV5-1 to TRBJ1-4; TRBD1 agrees at 7 bases. Germline V gene data show CDR1 as SGHRS and CDR2 as YFSETQ. V dropped 5 bases and J dropped 8; count of bases not matched to a gene: 9. The length of the CDR3 is 14 residues.

This clone was observed a few times. V usage is TRBV29-1 and J usage is TRBJ2-1; weak D call: TRBD2 (5 bases). This CDR3 is 14 amino acids long. V lost 4 bases and J lost 0, with 10 bases in between. CDR1 and CDR2 (germline): SQVTM, ANQGSEA. The CDR3 coding sequence is TGCAGCGTTGGGAGGCGGAGCTCCTACAATGAGCAGTTCTTC. Its protein is CSVGRRSSYNEQFF.

The chain couples TRBV5-1 to TRBJ2-2, with a weak D call TRBD2 (6 bases). The CDR3 is 17 residues long. Germline assignment: CDR1 SGHRS and CDR2 YFSETQ. The V gene lost 1 base and the J gene lost 3 bases, with 16 bases spanning the gap. CDR3 loop: CASSLIPSGGDTGELFF. The DNA of the CDR3 is TGCGCCAGCAGCTTGATTCCCAGCGGAGGGGACACCGGGGAGCTGTTTTTT.

This chain uses TRBV6-1 with TRBJ2-7; maybe TRBD1 (5 bases). The V end was cut by 3 bases, the J end by 2 bases, with 11 bases between. This CDR3 is 14 amino acids long. Germline CDR1 MNHNS, CDR2 SASEGT. CDR3 residues: CASSDRVPTYEQYF. CDR3 nucleotides: TGTGCCAGCAGTGACAGGGTCCCTACCTACGAGCAGTACTTC.

This clone was seen more than once but under ten times. The rearrangement links TRBV28 to TRBJ1-1; D is uncertain. Trimming took off 7 bases at V and 0 bases at J, with 9 bases between the two ends. CDR1 is MDHEN, CDR2 SYDVKM, per germline. The CDR3 has 13 amino acids. CDR3 coding DNA: TGTGCCAGCATTCCACAAGTGAACACTGAAGCTTTCTTT. Translating it yields CASIPQVNTEAFF.

The chain is built from TRBV18 and TRBJ1-2; TRBD1 is a possible D gene (5 bases). The CDR3 consists of 12 residues. Germline CDR1 KGHSH, CDR2 LQKENI. With 8 bases removed from V and 8 bases from J, the gap between germline ends came to 15 bases. The CDR3 DNA sequence: TGTGCCAGCACCAGACCGGGGGAAGGCTACACCTTC. Translation: CASTRPGEGYTF. The whole variable domain, filled in from reference TRBV18 and TRBJ1-2, reads NAGVMQNPRHLVRRRGQEARLRCSPMKGHSHVYWYRQLPEEGLKFMVYLQKENIIDESGMPKERFSAEFPKEGPSILRIQQVVRGDSAAYFCASTRPGEGYTFGSGTRLTVV.

This clone was counted a few times. This sequence joins TRBV5-4 and TRBJ2-1, with TRBD2 as a possible D gene (5 bases). Trimming stripped 6 bases from V and 4 bases from J, with 11 bases between. Germline assignment: CDR1 SGHNT and CDR2 YYREEE (reference sequence). The CDR3 contains 13 residues. The CDR3 spells CASTPRGYNEQFF. The CDR3 bases are TGTGCCAGCACCCCTCGAGGGTACAATGAGCAGTTCTTC.